This TCR beta chain was observed in a study of shared clonotypes between healthy human individuals. Splitting the CD4+ cells yielded a CD45RA+ naive subset and a CD45RA-negative memory subset. Study observations and caveats: Clonotype sharing among donors, it was expected, would be affected by sequencing depth. A reduction in generation probabilities was seen for non-shared clonotypes relative to those shared by all four donors.

This CDR3 has 14 residues. Germline V CDR1 and CDR2: GTSNPN, SVGIG (reference sequence). Trimming removed 1 base at V and 0 bases at J, with 7 bases between. As concerns this clone: The antigen is unknown.

Running of the assay took place at deep level. Clones were read by immunoSEQ multiplex PCR, and TCRdb kept only the in-frame ones, dropping some. The repertoire consists of over a million clones, with about 76% occurring once and the leading ten covering 1.2% to 1.5%. The V gene is TRBV30, the J gene TRBJ1-3; D gene ambiguous. Sample: memory CD4+ T cells sorted from blood. The subset denotes: CD45RA-negative fraction. The sequence was collected from a man aged 18 to 29 in good health. CDR3 DNA: TGTGCCTGGAGTGCCGGATTCTCTGGAAACACCATATATTTT. The encoded protein is CAWSAGFSGNTIYF. The entire variable domain, with the rest obtained from reference TRBV30 and TRBJ1-3, is as follows: SQTIHQWPATLVQPVGSPLSLECTVEGTSNPNLYWYRQAAGRGLQLLFYSVGIGQISSEVPQNLSASRPQDRQFILSSKKLLLSDSGFYLCAWSAGFSGNTIYFGEGSWLTVV.